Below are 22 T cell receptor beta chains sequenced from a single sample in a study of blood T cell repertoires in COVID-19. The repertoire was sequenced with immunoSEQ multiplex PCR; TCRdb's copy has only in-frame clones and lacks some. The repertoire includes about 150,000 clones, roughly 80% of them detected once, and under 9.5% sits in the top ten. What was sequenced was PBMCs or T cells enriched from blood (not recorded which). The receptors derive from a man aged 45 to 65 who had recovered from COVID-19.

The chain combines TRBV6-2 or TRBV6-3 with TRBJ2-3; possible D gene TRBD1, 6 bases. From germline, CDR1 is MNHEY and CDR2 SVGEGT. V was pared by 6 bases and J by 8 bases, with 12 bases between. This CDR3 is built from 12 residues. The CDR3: CASSLQGTTQYF. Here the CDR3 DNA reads TGTGCCAGCAGCCTACAGGGTACTACGCAGTATTTT.

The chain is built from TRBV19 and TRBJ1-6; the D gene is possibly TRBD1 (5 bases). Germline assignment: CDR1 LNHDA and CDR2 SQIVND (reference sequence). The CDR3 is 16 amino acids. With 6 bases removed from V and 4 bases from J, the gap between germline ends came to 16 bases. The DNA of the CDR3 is TGTGCCAGTAGCGACAGTGGACCTTTTTATAATTCACCCCTCCACTTT. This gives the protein CASSDSGPFYNSPLHF.

The CDR3 spells CASSLEAGGLGSPLHF. The CDR3, as DNA: TGTGCCAGCAGCTTAGAAGCAGGGGGCTTAGGTTCACCCCTCCACTTT. The rearrangement uses TRBV7-2 and TRBJ1-6; 8 nucleotides align to TRBD1. This CDR3 has 16 amino acids. In germline, CDR1 is SGHTA, CDR2 FQGNSA. J lost 9 bases, V lost 1 base, and 8 bases had no gene match.

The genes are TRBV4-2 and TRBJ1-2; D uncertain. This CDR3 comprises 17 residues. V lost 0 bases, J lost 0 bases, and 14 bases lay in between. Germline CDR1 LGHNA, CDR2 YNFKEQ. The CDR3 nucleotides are TGTGCCAGCAGCCAAGATGAAGCGGGTGCGGCTAACTATGGCTACACCTTC. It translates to CASSQDEAGAANYGYTF.

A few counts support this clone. CDR3 in amino acids: CASSPRTGNGYTF. CDR3 coding DNA: TGTGCCAGCAGCCCCAGGACAGGGAATGGCTACACCTTC. V gene TRBV11-3 combines with J gene TRBJ1-2, with TRBD1 matching 8 bases. Germline CDR1 and CDR2: SGHNT and YENEEA. The J segment lost 6 bases and the V segment lost 5 bases, leaving 5 bases of the junction unmatched. The CDR3 has 13 amino acids.

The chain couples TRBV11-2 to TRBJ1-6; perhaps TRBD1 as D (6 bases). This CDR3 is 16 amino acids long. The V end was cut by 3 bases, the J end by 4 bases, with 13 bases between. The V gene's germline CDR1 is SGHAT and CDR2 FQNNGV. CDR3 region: CASSLSLGQYNSPLHF. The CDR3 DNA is TGTGCCAGCAGCTTGAGTCTAGGACAGTATAATTCACCCCTCCACTTT.

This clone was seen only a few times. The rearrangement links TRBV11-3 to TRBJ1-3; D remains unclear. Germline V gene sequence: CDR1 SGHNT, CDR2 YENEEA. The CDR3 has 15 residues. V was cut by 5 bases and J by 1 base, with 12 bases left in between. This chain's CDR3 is CASSGRRDSGNTIYF. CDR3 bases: TGTGCCAGCAGCGGAAGGAGAGATTCTGGAAACACCATATATTTT.

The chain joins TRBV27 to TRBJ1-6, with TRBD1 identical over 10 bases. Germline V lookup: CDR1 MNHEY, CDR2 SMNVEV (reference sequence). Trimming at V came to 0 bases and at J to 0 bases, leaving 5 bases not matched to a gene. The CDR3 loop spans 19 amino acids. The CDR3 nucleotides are TGTGCCAGCAGTTTATCCGGGACAGGGGAACTCTCCTATAATTCACCCCTCCACTTT. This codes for CASSLSGTGELSYNSPLHF.

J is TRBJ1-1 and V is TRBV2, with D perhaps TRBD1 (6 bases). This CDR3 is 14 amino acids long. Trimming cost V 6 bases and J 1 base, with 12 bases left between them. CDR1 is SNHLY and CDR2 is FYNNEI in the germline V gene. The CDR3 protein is CASRQQGRNTEAFF. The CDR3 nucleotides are TGTGCCAGCAGACAACAGGGTCGGAACACTGAAGCTTTCTTT.

In DNA form, the CDR3 reads TGTGCCAGCAGCGGACAGGGAAGATCAAAAGCTTTCTTT. Translated, it gives CASSGQGRSKAFF. The chain combines TRBV12-3 or TRBV12-4 with TRBJ1-1; 8 bases agree with TRBD1. This CDR3 spans 13 amino acids. V lost 6 bases to trimming and J lost 9 bases; unmatched junction nucleotides: 9.

CDR3: CASSQKDSGASSYNEQFF. The CDR3 nucleotides read TGCGCCAGCAGCCAAAAGGATAGCGGGGCTAGCTCCTACAATGAGCAGTTCTTC. V and J are TRBV4-3 and TRBJ2-1; 8 bases are a match to TRBD2. This CDR3 spans 18 amino acids. The V gene end was trimmed by 2 bases and the J gene end by 0 bases; junction bases not matched to a gene: 9. CDR1 and CDR2 from the germline V gene are LGHNA and YSLEER.

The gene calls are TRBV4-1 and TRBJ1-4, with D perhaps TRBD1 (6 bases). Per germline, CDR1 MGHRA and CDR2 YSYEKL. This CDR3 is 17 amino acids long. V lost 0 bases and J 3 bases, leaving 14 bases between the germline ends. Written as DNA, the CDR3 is TGCGCCAGCAGCCAAGAAGGACCGGGACACTCTAATGAAAAACTGTTTTTT. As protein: CASSQEGPGHSNEKLFF.

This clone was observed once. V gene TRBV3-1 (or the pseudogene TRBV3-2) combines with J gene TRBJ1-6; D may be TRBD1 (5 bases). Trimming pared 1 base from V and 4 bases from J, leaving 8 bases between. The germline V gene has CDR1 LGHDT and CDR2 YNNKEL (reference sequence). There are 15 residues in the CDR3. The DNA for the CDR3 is TGTGCCAGCAGCCAAGGGGGCCAATATAATTCACCCCTCCACTTT. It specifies CASSQGGQYNSPLHF.

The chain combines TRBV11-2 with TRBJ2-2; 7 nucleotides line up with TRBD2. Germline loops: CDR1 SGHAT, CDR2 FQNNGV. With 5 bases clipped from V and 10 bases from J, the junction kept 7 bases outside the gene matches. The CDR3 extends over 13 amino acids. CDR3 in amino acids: CASSGGGPLELFF. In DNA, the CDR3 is TGTGCCAGCAGCGGGGGGGGACCGTTGGAGCTGTTTTTT.

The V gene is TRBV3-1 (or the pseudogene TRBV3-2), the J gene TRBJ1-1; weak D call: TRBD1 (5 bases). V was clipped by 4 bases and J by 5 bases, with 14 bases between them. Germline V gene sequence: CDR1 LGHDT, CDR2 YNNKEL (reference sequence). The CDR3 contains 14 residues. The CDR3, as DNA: TGTGCCAGCAGCCCTTCGGGGGGGAGGACTGAAGCTTTCTTT. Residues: CASSPSGGRTEAFF.

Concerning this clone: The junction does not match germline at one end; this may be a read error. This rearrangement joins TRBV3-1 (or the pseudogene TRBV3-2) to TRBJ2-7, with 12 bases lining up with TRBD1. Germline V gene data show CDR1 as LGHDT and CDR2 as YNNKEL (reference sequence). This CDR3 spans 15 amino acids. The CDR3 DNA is TGTGCCAGCCGCCATACGGGACAGGGGGCTTACGAGCAGTACTTC. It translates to CASRHTGQGAYEQYF.

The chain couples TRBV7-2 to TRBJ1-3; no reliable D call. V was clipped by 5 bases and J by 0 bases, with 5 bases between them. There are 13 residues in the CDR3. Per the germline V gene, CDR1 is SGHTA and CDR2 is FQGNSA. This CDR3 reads CASSTNSGNTIYF. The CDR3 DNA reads TGTGCCAGCAGCACTAACTCTGGAAACACCATATATTTT.

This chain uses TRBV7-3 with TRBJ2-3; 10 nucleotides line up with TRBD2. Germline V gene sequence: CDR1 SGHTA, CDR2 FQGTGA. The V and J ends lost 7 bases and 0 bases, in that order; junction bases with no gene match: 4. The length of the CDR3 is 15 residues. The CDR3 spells CASMERGGSTDTQYF. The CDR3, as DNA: TGTGCCAGCATGGAGCGGGGGGGTAGCACAGATACGCAGTATTTT. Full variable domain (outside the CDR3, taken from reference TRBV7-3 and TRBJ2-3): GAGVSQTPSNKVTEKGKYVELRCDPISGHTALYWYRQSLGQGPEFLIYFQGTGAADDSGLPNDRFFAVRPEGSVSTLKIQRTERGDSAVYLCASMERGGSTDTQYFGPGTRLTVL.

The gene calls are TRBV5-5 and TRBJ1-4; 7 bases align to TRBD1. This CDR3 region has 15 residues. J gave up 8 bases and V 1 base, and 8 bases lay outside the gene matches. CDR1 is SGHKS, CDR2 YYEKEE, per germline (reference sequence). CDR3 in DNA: TGTGCCAGCAGCTTGTCCATGGACAGGTTGGAAAAACTGTTTTTT. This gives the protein CASSLSMDRLEKLFF.

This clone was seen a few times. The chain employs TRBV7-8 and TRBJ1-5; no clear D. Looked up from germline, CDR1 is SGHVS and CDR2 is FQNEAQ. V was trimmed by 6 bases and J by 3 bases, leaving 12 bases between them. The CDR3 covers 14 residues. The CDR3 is CASSPSSPNQPQHF. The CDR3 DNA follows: TGTGCCAGCAGTCCGAGTTCCCCCAATCAGCCCCAGCATTTT.

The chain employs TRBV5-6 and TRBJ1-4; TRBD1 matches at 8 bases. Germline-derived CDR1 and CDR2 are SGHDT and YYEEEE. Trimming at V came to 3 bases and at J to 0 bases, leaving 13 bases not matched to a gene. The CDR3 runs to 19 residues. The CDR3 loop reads CASSYRRTGIPPTNEKLFF. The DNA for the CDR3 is TGTGCCAGCAGCTACCGACGGACAGGGATCCCCCCAACTAATGAAAAACTGTTTTTT.

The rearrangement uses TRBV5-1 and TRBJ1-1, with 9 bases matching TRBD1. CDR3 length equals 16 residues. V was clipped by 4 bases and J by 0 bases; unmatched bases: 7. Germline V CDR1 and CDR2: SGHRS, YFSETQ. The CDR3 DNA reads TGCGCCAGCAGCAACGGACAGGGGAGAATGAACACTGAAGCTTTCTTT. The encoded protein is CASSNGQGRMNTEAFF.